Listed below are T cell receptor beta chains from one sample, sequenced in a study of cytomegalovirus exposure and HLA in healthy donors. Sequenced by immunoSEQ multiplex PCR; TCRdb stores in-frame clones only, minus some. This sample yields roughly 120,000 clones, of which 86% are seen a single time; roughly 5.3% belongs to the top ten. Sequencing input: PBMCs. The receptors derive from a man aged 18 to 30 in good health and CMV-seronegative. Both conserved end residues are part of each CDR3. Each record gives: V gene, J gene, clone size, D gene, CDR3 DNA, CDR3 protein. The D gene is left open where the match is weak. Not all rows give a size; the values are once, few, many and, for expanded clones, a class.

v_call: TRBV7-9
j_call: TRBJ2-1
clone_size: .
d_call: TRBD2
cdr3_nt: TGTGCCAGCAGCCGAGGGACTAGCGATTGGGATGAGCAGTTCTTC
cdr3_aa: CASSRGTSDWDEQFF

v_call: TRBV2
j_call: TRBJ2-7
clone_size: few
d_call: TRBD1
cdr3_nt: TGTGCCAGCAGTCCGGGACAGGGCTCCTACGAGCAGTACTTC
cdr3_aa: CASSPGQGSYEQYF

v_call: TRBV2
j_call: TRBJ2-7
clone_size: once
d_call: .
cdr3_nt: TGTGCCAGCAGTGAATCCAGCGCCCCGCCCCGGTACTTC
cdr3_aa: CASSESSAPPRYF

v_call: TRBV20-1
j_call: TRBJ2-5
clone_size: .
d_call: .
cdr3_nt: TGCAGTGCTTCCACTCGGGGGACCCAGTACTTC
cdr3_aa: CSASTRGTQYF

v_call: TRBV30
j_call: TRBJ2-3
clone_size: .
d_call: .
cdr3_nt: TGTGCCTGGAGTGTTGGCGGGATCCCAGATACGCAGTATTTT
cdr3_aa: CAWSVGGIPDTQYF

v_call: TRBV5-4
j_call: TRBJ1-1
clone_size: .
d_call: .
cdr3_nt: TGTGCCAGCAGCGCACCCATGGGGGGGAACACTGAAGCTTTCTTT
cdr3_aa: CASSAPMGGNTEAFF

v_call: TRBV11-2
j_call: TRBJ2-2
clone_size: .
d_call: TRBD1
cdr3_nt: TGTGCCAGCAGCCTTGACAGGGGGAACACCGGGGAGCTGTTTTTT
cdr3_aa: CASSLDRGNTGELFF

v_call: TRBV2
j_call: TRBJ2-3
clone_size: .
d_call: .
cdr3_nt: TGTGCCAGAACCCCAGGGGCGGGGGTCACAGATACGCAGTATTTT
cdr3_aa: CARTPGAGVTDTQYF

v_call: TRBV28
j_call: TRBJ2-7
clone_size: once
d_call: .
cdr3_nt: TGTGCCAGCAGCTCAGTTAGCGGCAACTCCTACGAGCAGTACTTC
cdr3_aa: CASSSVSGNSYEQYF

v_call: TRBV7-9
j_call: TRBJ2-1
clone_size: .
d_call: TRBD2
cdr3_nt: TGTGCCAGCAGCCAGCGGACTAGCGGGGACTACAATGAGCAGTTCTTC
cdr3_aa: CASSQRTSGDYNEQFF

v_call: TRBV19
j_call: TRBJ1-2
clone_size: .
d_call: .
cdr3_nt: TGTGCCAGTAAGGCGGATGGCTACACCTTC
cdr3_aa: CASKADGYTF

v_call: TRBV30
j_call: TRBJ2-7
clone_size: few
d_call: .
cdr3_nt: TGTGCCTGGAGGGGATACAGGGAGCAGTACTTC
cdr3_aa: CAWRGYREQYF

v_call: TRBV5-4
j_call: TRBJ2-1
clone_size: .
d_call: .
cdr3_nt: TGTGCCAGCAGCTTAACCTCCGGGACAGAGCAGTTCTTC
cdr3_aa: CASSLTSGTEQFF

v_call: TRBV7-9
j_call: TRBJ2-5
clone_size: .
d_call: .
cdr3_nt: TGTGCCAGCAGCTTAGAGCGGCAAGAGACCCAGTACTTC
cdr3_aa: CASSLERQETQYF

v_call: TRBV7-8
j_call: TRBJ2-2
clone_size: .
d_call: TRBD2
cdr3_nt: TGTGCCAGCAGCCCGACATCCCTAGCGGGGGCTGCTGGGGAGCTGTTTTTT
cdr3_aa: CASSPTSLAGAAGELFF

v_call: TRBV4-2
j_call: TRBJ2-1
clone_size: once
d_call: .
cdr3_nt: TGTGCCAGCAGCCAAGAATGGGCAGGATCCTACAATGAGCAGTTCTTC
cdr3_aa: CASSQEWAGSYNEQFF

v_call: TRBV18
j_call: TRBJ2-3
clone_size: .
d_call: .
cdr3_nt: TGTGCCAGCTCACCACGGGGGCTAGGAGCAGATACGCAGTATTTT
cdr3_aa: CASSPRGLGADTQYF

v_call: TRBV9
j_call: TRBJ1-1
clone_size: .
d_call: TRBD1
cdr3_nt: TGTGCCAGCAGCGGTAGCGTAACGGGACAGGGGAACACTGAAGCTTTCTTT
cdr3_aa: CASSGSVTGQGNTEAFF

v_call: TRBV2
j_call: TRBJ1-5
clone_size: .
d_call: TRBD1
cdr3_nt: TGTGCCAGCAGTTACGACAGGGGGCCGTATCAGCCCCAGCATTTT
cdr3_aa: CASSYDRGPYQPQHF

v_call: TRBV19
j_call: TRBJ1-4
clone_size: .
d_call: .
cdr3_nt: TGTGCCAGTAGTATAGTATACAGGGCCACTAATGAAAAACTGTTTTTT
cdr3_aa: CASSIVYRATNEKLFF

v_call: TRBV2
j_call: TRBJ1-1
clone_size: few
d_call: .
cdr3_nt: TGTGCCAGCAGCGCCGGGGGGCTGAGAGGGGCTTTCTTT
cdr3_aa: CASSAGGLRGAFF

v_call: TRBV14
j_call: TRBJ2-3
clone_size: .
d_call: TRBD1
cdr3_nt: TGTGCCAGCAGCCAAGACGGGACAGGGTCAGATACGCAGTATTTT
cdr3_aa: CASSQDGTGSDTQYF

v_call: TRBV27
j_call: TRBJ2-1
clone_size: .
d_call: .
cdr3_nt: TGTGCCAGCAGTTTAGATGGCAGGTTCTCCTACAATGAGCAGTTCTTC
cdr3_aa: CASSLDGRFSYNEQFF